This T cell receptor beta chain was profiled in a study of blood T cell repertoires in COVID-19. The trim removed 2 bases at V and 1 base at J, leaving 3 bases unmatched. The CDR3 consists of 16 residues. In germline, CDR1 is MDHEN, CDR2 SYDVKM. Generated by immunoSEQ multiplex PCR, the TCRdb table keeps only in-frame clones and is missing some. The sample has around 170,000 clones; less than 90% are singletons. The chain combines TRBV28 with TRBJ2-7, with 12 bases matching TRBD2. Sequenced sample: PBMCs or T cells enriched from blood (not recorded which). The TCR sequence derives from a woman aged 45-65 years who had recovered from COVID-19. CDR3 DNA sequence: TGTGCCAGCAGTTTAGGACTAGCGGGACGTTCCTACGAGCAGTACTTC. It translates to CASSLGLAGRSYEQYF.